The clone carrying this T cell receptor beta chain was detected ten times or more. A single base separates this from a much larger clone, so it may be a read error. CDR1 and CDR2 from the germline V gene are SGDLS and YYNGEE. V was cut by 0 bases and J by 12 bases, with 27 bases left in between. The CDR3 consists of 17 residues. CAS ≥3, NOSPECS ≥4, moderate-to-severe activity and duration under 3 months marked donors with ophthalmopathy. No donor had other autoimmune disease, uncontrolled infection, pregnancy or lactation. Out of about 11 ml of fresh peripheral blood, PBMCs were obtained. For repertoire sequencing, the TCR beta CDR3 regions were amplified from RNA transcripts. HTBI primers served in a first-round RT-PCR, which a second-round multiplex PCR followed. MiXCR, run by TCRdb on the multiplex PCR reads, gives a single entry per CDR3 protein. The table has about 400,000 distinct CDR3 sequences, around 17% seen once.

These data are taken from a study of Graves' ophthalmopathy and Graves' hyperthyroidism. Study at large: Upon initial diagnosis and before any treatment, peripheral blood was collected.

Sequenced input: peripheral blood. The chain couples TRBV9 to TRBJ1-2; D is perhaps TRBD1 (5 bases). This TCR was recovered from a woman between 18 and 29 years old with Graves' ophthalmopathy. The DNA of the CDR3 is TGTGCCAGCAGCGTAGAAGGGCGGTGGACACCGGTTAACCGCCACACCTTC. Translated: CASSVEGRWTPVNRHTF.